Each of the 14 T cell receptor beta chains below was sequenced from the same sample in a study of blood T cell repertoires in COVID-19 (dated by TCRdb to about 2020). The library relied on the immunoSEQ multiplex PCR assay. In its TCRdb copy, this immuneACCESS table keeps in-frame sequences only and misses some clones. Where compared with another copy, unresolved V genes explain less than half of these, and the others have no known cause. Across this sample there are about 190,000 clones, with around 90% seen only once. Of the sample, about 7% falls within the top ten clones. Sequenced material: peripheral blood. Receptors were obtained from a middle-aged man with acute or convalescent COVID-19.

The gene calls are TRBV6-5 and TRBJ1-2; 10 bases align to TRBD1. Germline V CDR1 and CDR2: MNHEY, SVGAGI. The CDR3 has 14 residues. The J segment lost 8 bases and the V segment lost 6 bases, leaving 9 bases of the junction unmatched. The CDR3 DNA sequence: TGTGCCAGCAGACGGAGACAGGGGGCGAGGGGCTACACCTTC. This sequence encodes CASRRRQGARGYTF.

This chain links TRBV27 with TRBJ2-5; 9 nucleotides agree with TRBD2. The germline V gene has CDR1 MNHEY and CDR2 SMNVEV (reference sequence). The CDR3 has 16 residues. Trimming at V came to 5 bases and at J to 4 bases, leaving 11 bases not matched to a gene. CDR3 bases: TGTGCCAGCAGTCCCGGGTGGCGGGGGGGAGGAGAGACCCAGTACTTC. Its translation is CASSPGWRGGGETQYF.

This clone was counted once. The rearrangement joins TRBV3-1 (or the pseudogene TRBV3-2) to TRBJ2-1; 11 bases match TRBD2. Trimming removed 4 bases from V and 9 bases from J; junction bases left unmatched: 8. Germline-derived CDR1 and CDR2 are LGHDT and YNNKEL (reference sequence). This CDR3 has 15 amino acids. The CDR3 here is CASSLFSGGAGEQFF. The CDR3 DNA sequence: TGTGCCAGCAGCCTCTTTAGCGGGGGGGCCGGTGAGCAGTTCTTC.

V and J are TRBV5-1 and TRBJ2-7; TRBD1 matches 7 bases. CDR1 is SGHRS and CDR2 is YFSETQ in the germline V gene. The J segment lost 4 bases and the V segment lost 4 bases, leaving 2 bases of the junction unmatched. The CDR3 covers 12 residues. CDR3 residues: CASSVTGYEQYF. Here the CDR3 DNA reads TGCGCCAGCAGCGTGACAGGGTACGAGCAGTACTTC.

This chain joins TRBV5-1 and TRBJ2-2; TRBD2 matches 8 bases. The CDR3 sequence is 16 residues long. V was pared by 4 bases and J by 6 bases, with 11 bases of the junction left unmatched. Germline loops: CDR1 SGHRS, CDR2 YFSETQ. The CDR3 bases are TGCGCCAGCAGCCCTTTAATCGGGGGGGCCGCCGGGGAGCTGTTTTTT. Amino acid sequence: CASSPLIGGAAGELFF.

This rearrangement joins TRBV15 to TRBJ2-1, with 8 bases lining up with TRBD2. This CDR3 comprises 14 residues. Germline assignment: CDR1 LNHNV and CDR2 YYDKDF (reference sequence). J lost 4 bases, V lost 8 bases, and 7 bases had no gene match. In DNA form, the CDR3 reads TGTGCCACCTCCCCCCGGGGGGGTTACAATGAGCAGTTCTTC. Translated: CATSPRGGYNEQFF.

The chain combines TRBV19 with TRBJ2-5; D possibly corresponds to TRBD1 (5 bases). The CDR3 is 13 amino acids. Trimming took off 1 base at V and 10 bases at J, with 13 bases between the two ends. Germline values: CDR1 LNHDA, CDR2 SQIVND (reference sequence). Here the CDR3 DNA reads TGTGCCAGTAGTATAGGGCAGGGTATGGACCAGTACTTC. Protein sequence: CASSIGQGMDQYF. Together with reference TRBV19 and TRBJ2-5, the CDR3 gives the full variable domain: DGGITQSPKYLFRKEGQNVTLSCEQNLNHDAMYWYRQDPGQGLRLIYYSQIVNDFQKGDIAEGYSVSREKKESFPLTVTSAQKNPTAFYLCASSIGQGMDQYFGPGTRLLVL.

The genes are TRBV6-2 or TRBV6-3 and TRBJ1-1; 7 bases are a match to TRBD1. V was clipped by 6 bases and J by 0 bases; unmatched bases: 22. Germline V gives CDR1 MNHEY, CDR2 SVGEGT. The CDR3 totals 20 residues. The CDR3 DNA reads as TGTGCCAGCAGCCCACCTAATTGGCCAGGGGGTTCGGGCATGAACACTGAAGCTTTCTTT. This sequence encodes CASSPPNWPGGSGMNTEAFF.

This clone was recorded only once. The chain links TRBV19 to TRBJ1-5; perhaps TRBD1 as D (6 bases). The CDR3 is made up of 13 amino acids. Germline CDR1 LNHDA, CDR2 SQIVND (reference sequence). Between the trimmed V and J ends, which lost 6 bases and 4 bases, there was a span of 10 bases. CDR3: CASRTGSNQPQHF. The CDR3 DNA reads TGTGCCAGTAGAACAGGGTCAAATCAGCCCCAGCATTTT.

The rearrangement links TRBV7-9 to TRBJ2-1; D possibly corresponds to TRBD2 (6 bases). Germline V gives CDR1 SEHNR, CDR2 FQNEAQ (reference sequence). The V end lost 4 bases, the J end lost 0 bases, and 16 bases lay between the germline ends. This CDR3 comprises 17 residues. Written as DNA, the CDR3 is TGTGCCAGCAGCTCCCGGGGAGGCCAACACTCCTACAATGAGCAGTTCTTC. Protein product: CASSSRGGQHSYNEQFF.

The V gene is TRBV10-3, the J gene TRBJ2-3, with 12 bases fitting TRBD2. The CDR3 is 18 residues long. J was trimmed by 1 base and V by 4 bases; bases with no gene match: 9. The germline V gene encodes CDR1 ENHRY and CDR2 SYGVKD. The CDR3: CAISAGLAGSAGTDTQYF. The CDR3 DNA follows: TGTGCCATCAGTGCGGGACTAGCGGGTTCCGCGGGCACAGATACGCAGTATTTT.

The CDR3 is CASSQASGALNYGYTF. In DNA form, the CDR3 reads TGTGCCAGCAGCCAAGCCTCAGGGGCGTTAAACTATGGCTACACCTTC. The chain recombines TRBV3-1 (or the pseudogene TRBV3-2) with TRBJ1-2; D is perhaps TRBD1 (6 bases). Deletions cut 1 base from V and 2 bases from J, with 14 bases between. The CDR3 sequence is 16 residues long. Per germline, CDR1 LGHDT and CDR2 YNNKEL (reference sequence).

In this sample, this clone turned up once. This chain connects TRBV5-1 to TRBJ2-7; perhaps TRBD1 as D (8 bases). Trimming stripped 1 base from V and 4 bases from J, with 12 bases between. The germline CDR1 and CDR2 sequences are SGHRS and YFSETQ. The length of the CDR3 is 14 residues. This CDR3 is CASSLTGGGYEQYF. CDR3 coding DNA: TGCGCCAGCAGCTTGACAGGGGGAGGGTACGAGCAGTACTTC.

The chain recombines TRBV12-3 or TRBV12-4 with TRBJ2-2; possible D gene TRBD2, 5 bases. V shed 1 base and J shed 5 bases, with 5 bases lying between them. This CDR3 comprises 13 residues. CDR3 nucleotide sequence: TGTGCCAGCAGTTTAGGAGGGACCGGGGAGCTGTTTTTT. Protein: CASSLGGTGELFF.